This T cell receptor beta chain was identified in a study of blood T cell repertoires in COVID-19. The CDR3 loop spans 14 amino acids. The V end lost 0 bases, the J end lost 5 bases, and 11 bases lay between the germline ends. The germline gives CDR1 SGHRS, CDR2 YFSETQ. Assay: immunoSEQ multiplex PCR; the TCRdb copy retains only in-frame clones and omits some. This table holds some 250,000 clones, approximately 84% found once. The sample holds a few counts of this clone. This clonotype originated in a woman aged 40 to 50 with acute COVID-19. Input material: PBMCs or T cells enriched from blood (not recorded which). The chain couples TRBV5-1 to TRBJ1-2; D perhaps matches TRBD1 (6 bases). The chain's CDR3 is CASSLGQASYGYTF. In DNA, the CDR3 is TGCGCCAGCAGCTTGGGACAGGCTTCATATGGCTACACCTTC.